This T cell receptor (beta chain) was identified during a study of blood T cell repertoires in COVID-19. Study-level information: Collection of acute and convalescent COVID-19 samples took place in the United States, Italy and Spain. PBMCs, B-cell-depleted T cells, or T cells were the source of the cDNA or gDNA that made up the material.

The CDR3 has 15 amino acids. The V end was cut by 1 base, the J end by 3 bases, with 10 bases between. Germline V CDR1 and CDR2: SGHTA, FQGNSA. Original analysis: Estimation of nucleated cell counts was performed using reference gene primer amplification. Generated by immunoSEQ multiplex PCR, the TCRdb table keeps only in-frame clones and is missing some. V, J and clone size are taken as reported in that table, and D and trimming were inferred from the DNA itself. The repertoire holds just under 350,000 clones, around 80% seen once, with almost 3% in the top ten. The TCR comes from a man aged 25 to 45 with active or convalescent COVID-19. The material sequenced was peripheral blood. V and J are TRBV7-2 and TRBJ1-3, with D possibly being TRBD1 (5 bases). CDR3 DNA: TGTGCCAGCAGCTTAGGGGGGGGAGGTGGAAACACCATATATTTT. Translated: CASSLGGGGGNTIYF.